The 24 T cell receptor beta chains given below trace back to one sample, sequenced in a study of multiple sclerosis patients with progressive multifocal leukoencephalopathy. The protocol was immunoSEQ multiplex PCR, while the TCRdb copy is restricted to in-frame clones and leaves out a portion. The sample carries tens of thousands of clones, 85% to 90% recorded once. Specified time point: time of PML onset. Source: PBMCs, taken from a patient treated with natalizumab. The receptors derive from a woman in her thirties with progressive multifocal leukoencephalopathy.

For the CDR3, the DNA is TGTGCCAGCAGGGTCCAGAGTCTGGAGACCCAGTACTTC. Translation gives CASRVQSLETQYF. This chain links TRBV6-1 with TRBJ2-5; D not certain. This CDR3 is 13 amino acids long. The ends were cut back, 6 bases at V and 5 bases at J, with 13 bases in the middle. Germline V gene lookup returns CDR1 MNHNS and CDR2 SASEGT.

V and J are TRBV4-2 and TRBJ2-7; no firm D call. CDR3 length equals 15 residues. Trimming left V 0 bases short and J 3 bases short, with 12 bases between. Looked up from germline, CDR1 is LGHNA and CDR2 is YNFKEQ. The CDR3 DNA reads as TGTGCCAGCAGCCAAGAATGGATTGTGAACTACGAGCAGTACTTC. Its protein product is CASSQEWIVNYEQYF.

V usage is TRBV2 and J usage is TRBJ1-1; weak D call: TRBD1 (5 bases). CDR1 SNHLY and CDR2 FYNNEI come from the germline V gene. The CDR3 contains 13 residues. V was trimmed by 6 bases and J by 3 bases, leaving 11 bases between them. CDR3 residues: CASSGRGDTEAFF. The CDR3 DNA reads as TGTGCCAGCAGCGGACGGGGGGACACTGAAGCTTTCTTT.

As to this clone: The sample has other DNA sequences that encode this CDR3 too. The V call is TRBV7-9, the J call TRBJ1-4, with 7 bases fitting TRBD1. CDR3 length equals 15 residues. CDR1 and CDR2 (germline): SEHNR, FQNEAQ (reference sequence). The V segment lost 2 bases and the J segment 6 bases; nucleotides outside the gene matches: 6. DNA of the CDR3: TGTGCCAGCAGCTTATTAGACAGGGACCATGAAAAACTGTTTTTT. Encoded protein: CASSLLDRDHEKLFF.

The gene calls are TRBV7-2 and TRBJ2-5; the match to TRBD2 covers 7 bases. V shed 5 bases, J shed 4 bases, and the junction held 10 bases outside the gene matches. CDR1 is SGHTA, CDR2 FQGNSA, per germline. The CDR3 is 15 amino acids. This CDR3 is CASSELGTKGETQYF. The CDR3 bases are TGTGCCAGCAGCGAGCTTGGGACTAAGGGAGAGACCCAGTACTTC.

This chain links TRBV7-2 with TRBJ2-2; 11 bases line up with TRBD2. J was trimmed by 4 bases and V by 4 bases; bases with no gene match: 5. Germline V gene data show CDR1 as SGHTA and CDR2 as FQGNSA. The CDR3 contains 16 residues. The CDR3 spells CASSSLAGGVTGELFF. Written as DNA, the CDR3 is TGTGCCAGCAGCTCCCTAGCGGGAGGTGTCACCGGGGAGCTGTTTTTT.

The chain couples TRBV6-1 to TRBJ1-3; possibly TRBD1 for D (6 bases). Trimming pared 3 bases from V and 3 bases from J, leaving 15 bases between. CDR3 length: 16 amino acids. Per the germline V gene, CDR1 is MNHNS and CDR2 is SASEGT. For the CDR3, the DNA is TGTGCCAGCAGTGAGGGGGGGGGCCGGTATGGAAACACCATATATTTT. Protein product: CASSEGGGRYGNTIYF.

The V and J genes are TRBV11-3 and TRBJ2-1; 12 bases are a match to TRBD2. There are 17 residues in the CDR3. J gave up 6 bases and V 2 bases, and 8 bases lay outside the gene matches. Germline values: CDR1 SGHNT, CDR2 YENEEA. The DNA for the CDR3 is TGTGCCAGCAGCTTACTCCCGACTAGCGGGAGTTTCAATGAGCAGTTCTTC. Amino acid sequence: CASSLLPTSGSFNEQFF.

V gene TRBV10-2 combines with J gene TRBJ1-2; D unclear. In germline, CDR1 is WSHSY, CDR2 SAAADI. CDR3 length: 11 residues. Trimming shortened V by 2 bases and J by 7 bases, and 5 bases separated the two germline ends. CDR3 nucleotide sequence: TGCGCCAGCAGTGAGCTGAGTGGCTACACCTTC. It codes for CASSELSGYTF.

This rearrangement joins TRBV5-1 to TRBJ1-5; the match to TRBD1 covers 7 bases. The V and J ends lost 4 bases and 8 bases, in that order; junction bases with no gene match: 9. The CDR3 extends over 14 amino acids. Germline V lookup: CDR1 SGHRS, CDR2 YFSETQ. CDR3 bases: TGCGCCAGCAGCGAGACAGGGTCTGGGGAGCCCCAGCATTTT. Its protein product is CASSETGSGEPQHF.

This rearrangement joins TRBV9 to TRBJ1-6; no firm D call. Germline-derived CDR1 and CDR2 are SGDLS and YYNGEE. Trimming left V 0 bases short and J 7 bases short, with 14 bases between. The CDR3 covers 16 residues. This chain's CDR3 is CASSVEDPVGNSPLHF. For the CDR3, the DNA is TGTGCCAGCAGCGTAGAAGATCCAGTCGGGAATTCACCCCTCCACTTT.

This chain connects TRBV9 to TRBJ2-2; D ambiguous. The germline V gene encodes CDR1 SGDLS and CDR2 YYNGEE. The CDR3 totals 15 residues. V lost 0 bases and J 0 bases, leaving 6 bases between the germline ends. The CDR3 sequence is CASSVGTTNTGELFF. In nucleotides, the CDR3 is TGTGCCAGCAGCGTAGGGACGACGAACACCGGGGAGCTGTTTTTT.

CDR3 bases: TGTGCCAGCAGCTTGCCAGGACAATCACCCCTCCACTTT. Translated: CASSLPGQSPLHF. The rearrangement links TRBV5-8 to TRBJ1-6; a weak D match, TRBD1 (5 bases). V shed 1 base and J shed 10 bases, with 9 bases lying between them. Germline V gives CDR1 SGHTS, CDR2 YDEGEE. The CDR3 has 13 amino acids.

This chain links TRBV7-3 with TRBJ2-1, with 7 bases that match TRBD1. Germline CDR1 is SGHTA and CDR2 is FQGTGA. The ends lost 0 bases at V and 6 bases at J; junction bases unmatched: 5. The CDR3 spans 15 residues. CDR3 coding DNA: TGTGCCAGCAGCTTAACCCACAGGGGTGGCAATGAGCAGTTCTTC. It encodes CASSLTHRGGNEQFF.

The V and J genes are TRBV6-5 and TRBJ1-1; 7 nucleotides agree with TRBD1. V was pared by 5 bases and J by 4 bases, with 7 bases of the junction left unmatched. The germline V gene encodes CDR1 MNHEY and CDR2 SVGAGI. The CDR3 runs 14 residues. Here the CDR3 DNA reads TGTGCCAGCAGTCCAGGGACAGTGACCACTGAAGCTTTCTTT. Its protein is CASSPGTVTTEAFF.

V usage is TRBV19 and J usage is TRBJ1-3; tentative D call: TRBD1 (6 bases). Germline V lookup: CDR1 LNHDA, CDR2 SQIVND (reference sequence). Between the trimmed V and J ends, which lost 5 bases and 3 bases, there was a span of 17 bases. The CDR3 runs 16 residues. The CDR3 nucleotides read TGTGCCAGTAGTCAACGAGAGGGGGTCTTTGGAAACACCATATATTTT. It encodes CASSQREGVFGNTIYF.

The rearrangement uses TRBV5-1 and TRBJ2-3, with D possibly being TRBD1 (6 bases). CDR1 and CDR2 from the germline V gene are SGHRS and YFSETQ. Between the trimmed V and J ends, which lost 4 bases and 4 bases, there was a span of 16 bases. The CDR3 runs to 15 residues. The CDR3 nucleotides read TGCGCCAGCAGCGGGGACACAGGGTCGGCAGATACGCAGTATTTT. Translation gives CASSGDTGSADTQYF.

This clone has more than one count but fewer than ten. V gene TRBV6-1 combines with J gene TRBJ1-2; 8 bases are a match to TRBD1. Germline CDR1 reads MNHNS; CDR2 reads SASEGT. J lost 0 bases, V lost 6 bases, and 6 bases had no gene match. The CDR3 consists of 15 residues. In nucleotides, the CDR3 is TGTGCCAGCAGCCTCCAGGGGGCAGCTAACTATGGCTACACCTTC. Its translation is CASSLQGAANYGYTF.

This clone occurred once. The chain recombines TRBV7-8 with TRBJ2-3; 8 bases fit TRBD2. The CDR3 extends over 17 amino acids. The V segment lost 5 bases and the J segment 2 bases; nucleotides outside the gene matches: 12. Germline CDR1 is SGHVS and CDR2 is FQNEAQ. The CDR3 DNA reads TGTGCCAGCAGCCTGCGGAGGCGGGAGGCCTCCACAGATACGCAGTATTTT. Translating gives CASSLRRREASTDTQYF. The variable domain in full, completed from reference TRBV7-8 and TRBJ2-3, reads GAGVSQSPRYKVAKRGQDVALRCDPISGHVSLFWYQQALGQGPEFLTYFQNEAQLDKSGLPSDRFFAERPEGSVSTLKIQRTQQEDSAVYLCASSLRRREASTDTQYFGPGTRLTVL.

The chain joins TRBV11-2 to TRBJ1-6; D is uncertain. Germline-derived CDR1 and CDR2 are SGHAT and FQNNGV. This CDR3 contains 14 residues. Trimming left V 3 bases short and J 2 bases short, with 5 bases between. Written as DNA, the CDR3 is TGTGCCAGCAGCTTCGGGCCCTATAATTCACCCCTCCACTTT. Protein: CASSFGPYNSPLHF. Combining the CDR3 with reference TRBV11-2 and TRBJ1-6 gives the whole variable domain EAGVAQSPRYKIIEKRQSVAFWCNPISGHATLYWYQQILGQGPKLLIQFQNNGVVDDSQLPKDRFSAERLKGVDSTLKIQPAKLEDSAVYLCASSFGPYNSPLHFGNGTRLTVT.

The rearrangement links TRBV9 to TRBJ2-5; TRBD1 matches 8 bases. V dropped 4 bases and J dropped 4; count of bases not matched to a gene: 9. This CDR3 region has 15 residues. Germline V gene sequence: CDR1 SGDLS, CDR2 YYNGEE. As DNA, the CDR3 is TGTGCCAGCAGCCCACGGGACAGGCGACCAGAGACCCAGTACTTC. Its translation: CASSPRDRRPETQYF.

The gene calls are TRBV4-2 and TRBJ2-7; D unresolved. Trimming cost V 4 bases and J 5 bases, with 15 bases left between them. The CDR3 spans 14 residues. Germline CDR1 LGHNA, CDR2 YNFKEQ. The DNA of the CDR3 is TGTGCCAGCAGCCCCGCGTGGGCCTCTCACGAGCAGTACTTC. Protein: CASSPAWASHEQYF.

This chain links TRBV27 with TRBJ2-7, with a tentative D call TRBD2 (5 bases). The CDR3 sequence is 14 residues long. Germline values: CDR1 MNHEY, CDR2 SMNVEV (reference sequence). The V end lost 7 bases, the J end lost 7 bases, and 20 bases lay between the germline ends. The CDR3 protein is CASIRGAAVKEQYF. The CDR3 nucleotides are TGTGCCAGCATACGAGGAGCGGCAGTTAAGGAGCAGTACTTC.

V is TRBV15 and J is TRBJ2-2; unclear D gene. This CDR3 has 15 residues. The germline V gene encodes CDR1 LNHNV and CDR2 YYDKDF (reference sequence). With 7 bases removed from V and 4 bases from J, the gap between germline ends came to 16 bases. CDR3 protein: CATTKTPRVTGELFF. As DNA, the CDR3 is TGTGCCACCACCAAGACTCCCCGAGTCACCGGGGAGCTGTTTTTT.